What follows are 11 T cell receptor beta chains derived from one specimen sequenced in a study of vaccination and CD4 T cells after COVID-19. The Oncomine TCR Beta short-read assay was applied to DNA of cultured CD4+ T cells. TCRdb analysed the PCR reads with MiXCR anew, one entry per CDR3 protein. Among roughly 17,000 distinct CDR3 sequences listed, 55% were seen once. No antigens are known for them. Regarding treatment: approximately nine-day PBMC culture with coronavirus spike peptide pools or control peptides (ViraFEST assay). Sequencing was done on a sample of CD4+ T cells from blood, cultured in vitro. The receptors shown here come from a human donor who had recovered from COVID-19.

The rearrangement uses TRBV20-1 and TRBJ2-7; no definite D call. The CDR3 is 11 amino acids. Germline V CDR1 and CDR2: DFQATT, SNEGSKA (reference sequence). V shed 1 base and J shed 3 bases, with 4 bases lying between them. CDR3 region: CSARASYEQYF. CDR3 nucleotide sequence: TGCAGTGCTAGAGCAAGCTACGAGCAGTACTTC.

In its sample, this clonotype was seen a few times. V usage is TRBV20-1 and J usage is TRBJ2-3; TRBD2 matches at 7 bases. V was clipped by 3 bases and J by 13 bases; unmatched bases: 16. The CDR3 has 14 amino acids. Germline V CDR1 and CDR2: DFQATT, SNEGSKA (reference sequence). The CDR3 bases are TGCAGTGCTAGCGATCGGGCCCCGGGAGGTTGGGAGTATTTT. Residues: CSASDRAPGGWEYF.

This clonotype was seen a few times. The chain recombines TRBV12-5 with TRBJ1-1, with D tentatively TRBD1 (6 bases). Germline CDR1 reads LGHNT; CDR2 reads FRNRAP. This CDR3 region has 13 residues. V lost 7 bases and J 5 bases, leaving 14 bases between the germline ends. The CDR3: CASVGPQGTEAFF. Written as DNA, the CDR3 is TGTGCTAGTGTCGGGCCTCAGGGGACTGAAGCTTTCTTT.

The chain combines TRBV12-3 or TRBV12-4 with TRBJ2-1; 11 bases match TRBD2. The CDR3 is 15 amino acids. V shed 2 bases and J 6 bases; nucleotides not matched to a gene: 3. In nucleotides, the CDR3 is TGTGCCAGCAGTTTAAAACTAGCGGGAGTCAATGAGCAGTTCTTC. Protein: CASSLKLAGVNEQFF.

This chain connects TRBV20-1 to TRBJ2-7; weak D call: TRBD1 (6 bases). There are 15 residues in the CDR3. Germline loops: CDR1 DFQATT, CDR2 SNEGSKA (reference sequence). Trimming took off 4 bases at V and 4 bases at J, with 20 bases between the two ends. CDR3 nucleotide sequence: TGCAGTGCTACCCCCGGGGCAGGGGAACGATACGAGCAGTACTTC. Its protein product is CSATPGAGERYEQYF.

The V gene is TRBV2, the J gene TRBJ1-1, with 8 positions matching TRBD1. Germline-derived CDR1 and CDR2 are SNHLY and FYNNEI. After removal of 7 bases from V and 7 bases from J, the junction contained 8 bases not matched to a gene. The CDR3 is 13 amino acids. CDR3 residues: CASIKDRGNEAFF. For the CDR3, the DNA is TGTGCCAGCATTAAAGACAGGGGTAATGAAGCTTTCTTT.

CDR3 DNA: TGTGCCAGCAGTTTGTTCGGCGGAAGCAATCAGCCCCAGCATTTT. This encodes CASSLFGGSNQPQHF. V and J are TRBV12-3 or TRBV12-4 and TRBJ1-5; unclear D gene. This CDR3 is 15 amino acids long. Trimming took off 3 bases at V and 1 base at J, with 10 bases between the two ends.

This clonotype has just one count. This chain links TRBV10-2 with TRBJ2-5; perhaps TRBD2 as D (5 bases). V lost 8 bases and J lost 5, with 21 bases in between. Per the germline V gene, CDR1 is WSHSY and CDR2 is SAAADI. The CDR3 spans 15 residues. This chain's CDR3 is CASHPGFGGGETQYF. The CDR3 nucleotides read TGCGCCAGCCATCCGGGCTTCGGAGGCGGGGAGACCCAGTACTTC.

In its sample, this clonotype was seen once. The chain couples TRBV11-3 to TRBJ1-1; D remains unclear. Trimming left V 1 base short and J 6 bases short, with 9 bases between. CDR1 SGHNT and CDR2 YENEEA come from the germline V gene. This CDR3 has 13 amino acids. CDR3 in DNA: TGTGCCAGCAGCTTAGGGTTCCGGGCTGAAGCTTTCTTT. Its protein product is CASSLGFRAEAFF.

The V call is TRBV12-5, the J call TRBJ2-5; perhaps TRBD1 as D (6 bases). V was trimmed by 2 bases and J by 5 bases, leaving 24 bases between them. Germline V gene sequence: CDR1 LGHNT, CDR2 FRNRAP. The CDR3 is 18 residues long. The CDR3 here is CASGLPKGDRGRRETQYF. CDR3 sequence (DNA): TGTGCTAGTGGTTTGCCCAAGGGGGACCGGGGCCGCCGGGAGACCCAGTACTTC.

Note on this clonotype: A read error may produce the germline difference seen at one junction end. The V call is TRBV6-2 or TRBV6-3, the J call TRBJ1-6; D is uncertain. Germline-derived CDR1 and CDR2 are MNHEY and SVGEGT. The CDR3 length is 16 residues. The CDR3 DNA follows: TGTACCAGCAGTTACTCCCTCTGGTCCGGCAGTTCACCCCTCCACTTT. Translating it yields CTSSYSLWSGSSPLHF.